This record covers a single T cell receptor beta chain. What it recognizes is unknown. V dropped 5 bases and J dropped 1; count of bases not matched to a gene: 4. The CDR3 consists of 16 residues. This entry is derived from a study of regulatory T cells in long-lasting Graves disease. Notes on the study in general: Peripheral blood, not thyroid tissue, was the sole material studied.

Stated time point: newly diagnosed GD, antithyroid drugs for less than 3 months. The TCR library used RNA extracted from PBMCs. From each patient, nine milliliters of peripheral blood was drawn and collected into an EDTA anticoagulant tube. Arm-PCR of CDR3 regions and iRepertoire HTBI primers were the basis on which TCR beta libraries were built. The authors' processing: Segment identification across samples yielded 62 TRBV and more than twelve TRBJ segments. From the multiplex PCR reads, TCRdb called clonotypes with MiXCR, one entry per CDR3 protein. These V and J calls rely on TCRdb rather than the paper's analysis. Of 620,000 or so distinct CDR3 sequences in the sample, less than 20% were seen once. These data are also associated with another study on T cells in Graves' hyperthyroidism and ophthalmopathy. That source adds: Primed by the HTBI set, a first-round RT-PCR was run on the TCR CDR3.

The chain employs TRBV12-3 or TRBV12-4 and TRBJ2-3; 12 positions match TRBD2. Sample: peripheral blood mononuclear cells (PBMCs), taken at new diagnosis, from a patient treated with antithyroid drugs. The sequence was collected from a woman between 25 and 40 years old with Graves disease. For the CDR3, the DNA is TGTGCCAGCAGTGCTAGCGGGAGGGCGGGCACAGATACGCAGTATTTT. It is translated as CASSASGRAGTDTQYF.